Listed here are 8 T cell receptor beta chains from one sample, sequenced in a study of shared clonotypes between healthy human individuals. Assay used: immunoSEQ multiplex PCR; TCRdb lists only in-frame clones, some missing. The sample records about 2.4 million clones, around 94% being singletons. The sample was naive CD4+ T cells sorted from blood. Specified subset: CD45RA+ positively selected. These receptors came from a young man in good health.

As to this clone: The sample holds other DNA sequences that translate to the same CDR3. The gene calls are TRBV2 and TRBJ1-5; TRBD1 matches 10 bases. Trimming removed 6 bases from V and 2 bases from J; junction bases left unmatched: 1. CDR1 and CDR2 (germline): SNHLY, FYNNEI. This CDR3 contains 14 residues. This CDR3 is CASSGQGGNQPQHF. CDR3 DNA sequence: TGTGCCAGCAGCGGACAGGGGGGCAATCAGCCCCAGCATTTT.

The J gene is TRBJ2-7, the V gene TRBV18, with 10 bases fitting TRBD1. The germline CDR1 and CDR2 sequences are KGHSH and LQKENI. The CDR3 length is 13 residues. With V trimmed by 10 bases and J by 2 bases, 5 bases remained unmatched. CDR3 region: CATGQGGAYEQYF. CDR3 DNA sequence: TGTGCCACCGGACAGGGGGGTGCCTACGAGCAGTACTTC. Drawing the rest from reference TRBV18 and TRBJ2-7, the complete variable domain is NAGVMQNPRHLVRRRGQEARLRCSPMKGHSHVYWYRQLPEEGLKFMVYLQKENIIDESGMPKERFSAEFPKEGPSILRIQQVVRGDSAAYFCATGQGGAYEQYFGPGTRLTVT.

V is TRBV6-5 and J is TRBJ1-2; D gene uncertain. CDR3 size: 14 residues. V gave up 0 bases and J gave up 8 bases, with 13 bases separating them. Per the germline V gene, CDR1 is MNHEY and CDR2 is SVGAGI. Here the CDR3 reads CASSYSLSVGGYTF. CDR3 bases: TGTGCCAGCAGTTACTCGTTAAGTGTCGGGGGCTACACCTTC.

The V and J genes are TRBV11-2 and TRBJ1-2, with TRBD1 matching 9 bases. Per germline, CDR1 SGHAT and CDR2 FQNNGV. This CDR3 region has 15 residues. V was pared by 4 bases and J by 3 bases, with 6 bases of the junction left unmatched. The CDR3 loop is CASSSRDRVDYGYTF. The CDR3 nucleotides are TGTGCCAGCAGCTCCCGGGACAGGGTGGACTATGGCTACACCTTC.

The rearrangement links TRBV11-2 to TRBJ2-3; TRBD1 might be the D (5 bases). This CDR3 has 16 amino acids. Germline assignment: CDR1 SGHAT and CDR2 FQNNGV. V was shortened by 5 bases and J by 8 bases, with 23 bases between the two germline ends. The CDR3, as DNA: TGTGCCAGCAGCCCCATAAAAGGCAGGGTGTTGGTTACGCAGTATTTT. Amino acid sequence: CASSPIKGRVLVTQYF.

This chain links TRBV7-9 with TRBJ2-7, with TRBD1 matching 7 bases. Germline CDR1 SEHNR, CDR2 FQNEAQ (reference sequence). The CDR3 totals 13 residues. The junction had 6 bases not matched to a gene; V was cut back by 9 bases and J by 1 base. CDR3 DNA: TGTGCCAGATCCCCGGGACAGTCCTACGAGCAGTACTTC. Its translation is CARSPGQSYEQYF.

This chain links TRBV5-1 with TRBJ2-7; no definite D call. Germline assignment: CDR1 SGHRS and CDR2 YFSETQ. V was shortened by 1 base and J by 3 bases, with 17 bases between the two germline ends. The CDR3 sequence is 16 residues long. The CDR3 spells CASSLPRTDPLYEQYF. CDR3 in DNA: TGCGCCAGCAGCTTGCCCAGGACGGACCCTCTCTACGAGCAGTACTTC. Supplemented by reference TRBV5-1 and TRBJ2-7, the full variable domain reads KAGVTQTPRYLIKTRGQQVTLSCSPISGHRSVSWYQQTPGQGLQFLFEYFSETQRNKGNFPGRFSGRQFSNSRSEMNVSTLELGDSALYLCASSLPRTDPLYEQYFGPGTRLTVT.

The chain links TRBV6-1 to TRBJ2-7; D is possibly TRBD1 or TRBD2 (5 bases each). Germline V CDR1 and CDR2: MNHNS, SASEGT. The CDR3 is 13 amino acids. The germline V and J ends were trimmed by 3 bases and 8 bases, with 14 bases remaining between them. The chain's CDR3 is CASSEGLATKQYF. The CDR3 DNA follows: TGTGCCAGCAGTGAGGGGCTAGCTACGAAGCAGTACTTC.